This T cell receptor beta chain was captured in a study of molecular identifiers for immune sequencing clone quantification. This clonotype was detected many times. MiXCR, run by TCRdb on the PCR reads, gives a single entry per CDR3 protein. The profile shows some 40,000 distinct CDR3 sequences, under 20% of them singletons. Unmatched junction bases numbered 17, after V lost 6 bases and J lost 0 bases. The CDR3 has 21 amino acids. CDR1 is MNHEY, CDR2 SMNVEV, per germline (reference sequence). V is TRBV27 and J is TRBJ2-2; 12 positions agree with TRBD1. The clonotype comes from a human donor in good health. Some libraries in this study had Jurkat cell RNA spiked in. The material sequenced was naive CD8+ T cells from blood, with Jurkat cell RNA spiked in. Subset in this sample: FACS-sorted CD8+CD4-CCR7+CD45RA+ naive T cells. Written as DNA, the CDR3 is TGTGCCAGCAGCTCAGGCCCCGGGACAGGGGGCCTCAGAGCGAACACCGGGGAGCTGTTTTTT. It specifies CASSSGPGTGGLRANTGELFF.